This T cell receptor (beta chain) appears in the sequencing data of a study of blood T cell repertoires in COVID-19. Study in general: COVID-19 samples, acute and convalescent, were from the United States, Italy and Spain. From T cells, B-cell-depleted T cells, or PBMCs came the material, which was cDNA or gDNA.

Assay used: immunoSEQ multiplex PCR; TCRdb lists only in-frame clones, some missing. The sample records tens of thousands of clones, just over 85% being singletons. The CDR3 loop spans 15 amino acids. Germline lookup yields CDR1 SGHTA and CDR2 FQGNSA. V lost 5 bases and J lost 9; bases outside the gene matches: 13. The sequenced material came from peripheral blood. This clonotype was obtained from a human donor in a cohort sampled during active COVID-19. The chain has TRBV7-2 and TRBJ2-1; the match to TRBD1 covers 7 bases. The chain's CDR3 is CASSQLQGMRVEQFF. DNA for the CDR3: TGTGCCAGCAGCCAACTACAGGGGATGCGCGTTGAGCAGTTCTTC.